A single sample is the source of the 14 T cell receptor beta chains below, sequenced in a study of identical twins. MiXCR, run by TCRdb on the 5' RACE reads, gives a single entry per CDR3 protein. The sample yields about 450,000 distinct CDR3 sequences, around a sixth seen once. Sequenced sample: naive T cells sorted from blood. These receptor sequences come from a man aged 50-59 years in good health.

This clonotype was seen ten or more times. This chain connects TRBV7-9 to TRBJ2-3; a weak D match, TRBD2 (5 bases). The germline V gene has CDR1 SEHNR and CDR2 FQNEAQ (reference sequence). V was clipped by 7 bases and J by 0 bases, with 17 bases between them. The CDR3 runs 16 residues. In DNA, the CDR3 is TGTGCCAGCACGGACCCTGGGCGGGCTAGCACAGATACGCAGTATTTT. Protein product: CASTDPGRASTDTQYF.

The chain's CDR3 is CASTWGQNYGYTF. The DNA for the CDR3 is TGTGCCAGTACCTGGGGACAGAACTATGGCTACACCTTC. V usage is TRBV19 and J usage is TRBJ1-2; TRBD1 matches 7 bases. V lost 7 bases, J lost 2 bases, and 4 bases stayed unmatched. The V gene's germline CDR1 is LNHDA and CDR2 SQIVND (reference sequence). The CDR3 runs to 13 residues.

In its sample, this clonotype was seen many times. The DNA of the CDR3 is TGCGCCAGCAGCCCCCATGCGGGGGACTCTTCTGGCTACACCTTC. This codes for CASSPHAGDSSGYTF. This chain uses TRBV4-3 with TRBJ1-2, with D perhaps matching TRBD1 (5 bases). Trimming cost V 4 bases and J 7 bases, with 19 bases left between them. CDR1 and CDR2 (germline): LGHNA, YSLEER. The CDR3 runs to 15 residues.

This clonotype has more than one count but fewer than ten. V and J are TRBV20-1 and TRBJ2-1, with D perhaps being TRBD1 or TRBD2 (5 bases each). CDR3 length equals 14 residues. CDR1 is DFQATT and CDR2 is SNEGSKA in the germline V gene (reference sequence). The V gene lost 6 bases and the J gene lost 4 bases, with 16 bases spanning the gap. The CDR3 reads CSARPGTQYNEQFF. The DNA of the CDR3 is TGCAGTGCAAGACCCGGGACCCAATACAATGAGCAGTTCTTC.

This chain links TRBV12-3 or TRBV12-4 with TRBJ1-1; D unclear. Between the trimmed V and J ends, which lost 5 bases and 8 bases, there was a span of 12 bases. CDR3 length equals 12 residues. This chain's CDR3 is CASSVSGSEAFF. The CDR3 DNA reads TGTGCCAGCAGTGTGAGTGGGTCGGAAGCTTTCTTT.

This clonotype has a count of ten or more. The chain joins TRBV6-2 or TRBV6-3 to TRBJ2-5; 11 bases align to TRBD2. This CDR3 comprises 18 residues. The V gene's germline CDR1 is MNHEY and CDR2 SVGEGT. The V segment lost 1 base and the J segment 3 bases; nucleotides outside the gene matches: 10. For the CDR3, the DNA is TGTGCCAGCAGTTACTTTCTAGCGGGAGGCTCGGTTGAAGAGACCCAGTACTTC. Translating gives CASSYFLAGGSVEETQYF.

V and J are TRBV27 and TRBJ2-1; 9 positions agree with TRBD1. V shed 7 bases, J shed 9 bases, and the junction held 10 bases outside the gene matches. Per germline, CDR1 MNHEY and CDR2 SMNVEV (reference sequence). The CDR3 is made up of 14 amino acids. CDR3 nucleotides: TGTGCCAGCAAGACGGGACAGGGTAGGATTGAGCAGTTCTTC. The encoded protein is CASKTGQGRIEQFF.

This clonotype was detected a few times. CDR3 coding DNA: TGTGCCAGCAGCTTAGTAGGGTGGGAGCAGTACTTC. Translating it yields CASSLVGWEQYF. V and J are TRBV7-9 and TRBJ2-7; D call uncertain. V lost 1 base and J lost 7, with 8 bases in between. In germline, CDR1 is SEHNR, CDR2 FQNEAQ (reference sequence). This CDR3 spans 12 amino acids.

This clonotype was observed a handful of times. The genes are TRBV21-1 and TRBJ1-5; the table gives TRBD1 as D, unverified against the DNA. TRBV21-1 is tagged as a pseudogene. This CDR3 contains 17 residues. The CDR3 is CASSKPWTGGSNQPQHF. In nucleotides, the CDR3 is TGTGCCAGCAGCAAACCCTGGACAGGGGGTAGCAATCAGCCCCAGCATTTT.

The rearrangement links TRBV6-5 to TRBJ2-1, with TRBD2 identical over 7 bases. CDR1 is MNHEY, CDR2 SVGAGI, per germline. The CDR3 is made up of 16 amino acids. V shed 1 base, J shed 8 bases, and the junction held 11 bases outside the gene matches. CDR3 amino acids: CASSYLGRANLDEQFF. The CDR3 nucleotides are TGTGCCAGCAGTTACTTAGGGAGGGCCAATTTGGATGAGCAGTTCTTC.

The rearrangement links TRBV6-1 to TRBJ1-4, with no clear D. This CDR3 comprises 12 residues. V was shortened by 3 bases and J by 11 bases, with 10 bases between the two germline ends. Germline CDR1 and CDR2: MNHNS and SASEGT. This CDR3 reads CASSDYRGKLFF. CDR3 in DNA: TGTGCCAGCAGTGACTACAGAGGGAAACTGTTTTTT.

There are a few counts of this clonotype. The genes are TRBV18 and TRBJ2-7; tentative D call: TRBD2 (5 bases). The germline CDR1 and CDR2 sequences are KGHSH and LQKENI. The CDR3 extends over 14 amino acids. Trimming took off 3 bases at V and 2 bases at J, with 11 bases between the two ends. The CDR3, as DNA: TGTGCCAGCTCACCGGACTCCGGTGCCTACGAGCAGTACTTC. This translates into CASSPDSGAYEQYF.

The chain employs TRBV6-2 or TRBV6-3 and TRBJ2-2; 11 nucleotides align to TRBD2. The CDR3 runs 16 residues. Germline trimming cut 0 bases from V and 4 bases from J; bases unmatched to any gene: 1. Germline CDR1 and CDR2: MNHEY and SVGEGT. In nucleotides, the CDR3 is TGTGCCAGCAGTTACTCCGGACTAGCGGGCACCGGGGAGCTGTTTTTT. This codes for CASSYSGLAGTGELFF.

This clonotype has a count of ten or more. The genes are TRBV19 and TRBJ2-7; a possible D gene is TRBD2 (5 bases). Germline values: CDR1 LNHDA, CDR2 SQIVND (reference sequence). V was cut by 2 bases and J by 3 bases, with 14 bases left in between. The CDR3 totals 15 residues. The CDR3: CASSISPQRVYEQYF. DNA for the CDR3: TGTGCCAGTAGTATATCTCCCCAGAGGGTCTACGAGCAGTACTTC.